Presented here are 9 T cell receptor beta chains from one specimen sequenced in a study of CD8+ T cells in alopecia areata. RNA, once extracted, was reverse transcribed into cDNA for use as the sequencing template. Sequenced by immunoSEQ multiplex PCR; TCRdb stores in-frame clones only, minus some. The sample records around 150,000 clones, 45% to 60% being singletons. Sequencing was performed on CD4+ T cells sorted from blood. These receptors all come from a human donor in good health.

V is TRBV15 and J is TRBJ2-3; TRBD2 aligns across 8 bases. CDR1 LNHNV and CDR2 YYDKDF come from the germline V gene (reference sequence). V shed 0 bases and J 1 base; nucleotides not matched to a gene: 6. The CDR3 is 17 amino acids. The CDR3 bases are TGTGCCACCAGCAGAGATTTCAGAGCGGGGGGCACAGATACGCAGTATTTT. Translated, it gives CATSRDFRAGGTDTQYF.

The chain's CDR3 is CARSLMNTEAFF. CDR3 DNA sequence: TGTGCCAGATCCCTTATGAACACTGAAGCTTTCTTT. V gene TRBV2 combines with J gene TRBJ1-1, with unresolved D. The CDR3 runs 12 residues. V was clipped by 9 bases and J by 0 bases, with 8 bases between them. The germline CDR1 and CDR2 sequences are SNHLY and FYNNEI.

The rearrangement uses TRBV20-1 and TRBJ2-7; D is unresolved. Germline assignment: CDR1 DFQATT and CDR2 SNEGSKA (reference sequence). The V and J ends lost 5 bases and 5 bases respectively, with 10 bases between them. CDR3 length: 11 amino acids. CDR3 in amino acids: CSAQRADEQYF. In DNA form, the CDR3 reads TGCAGTGCTCAAAGGGCGGACGAGCAGTACTTC.

The V call is TRBV18, the J call TRBJ1-1, with a possible D match to TRBD1 (6 bases). The CDR3 extends over 14 amino acids. CDR1 is KGHSH and CDR2 is LQKENI in the germline V gene. Trimming pared 5 bases from V and 1 base from J, leaving 11 bases between. This CDR3 is CASSNARGNTEAFF. The CDR3 nucleotides are TGTGCCAGCTCAAATGCCAGGGGGAACACTGAAGCTTTCTTT.

The chain combines TRBV7-9 with TRBJ1-5; 7 bases are shared with TRBD1. The germline gives CDR1 SEHNR, CDR2 FQNEAQ (reference sequence). This CDR3 has 14 amino acids. Losses at the gene ends were 5 bases for V and 3 bases for J; bases not matched to a gene: 4. The CDR3 DNA reads TGTGCCAGCAGCAGGACAGGCGCCAATCAGCCCCAGCATTTT. Protein product: CASSRTGANQPQHF.

This rearrangement joins TRBV30 to TRBJ2-2; TRBD2 matches 13 bases. With 5 bases clipped from V and 3 bases from J, the junction kept 9 bases outside the gene matches. Germline CDR1 is GTSNPN and CDR2 is SVGIG (reference sequence). The CDR3 length is 17 residues. The CDR3 protein is CAWVGLAGDPDTGELFF. The CDR3 DNA reads as TGTGCCTGGGTAGGACTAGCGGGAGATCCGGACACCGGGGAGCTGTTTTTT.

V gene TRBV5-6 combines with J gene TRBJ2-2; 9 bases fit TRBD1. CDR1 is SGHDT, CDR2 YYEEEE, per germline. The CDR3 runs 16 residues. V dropped 4 bases and J dropped 2; count of bases not matched to a gene: 6. As DNA, the CDR3 is TGTGCCAGCAGCGGGACAGGGTGGAGTAACACCGGGGAGCTGTTTTTT. As protein: CASSGTGWSNTGELFF. The entire variable domain, with the rest obtained from reference TRBV5-6 and TRBJ2-2, is as follows: DAGVTQSPTHLIKTRGQQVTLRCSPKSGHDTVSWYQQALGQGPQFIFQYYEEEERQRGNFPDRFSGHQFPNYSSELNVNALLLGDSALYLCASSGTGWSNTGELFFGEGSRLTVL.

The chain has TRBV27 and TRBJ2-6, with no clear D. V was cut by 8 bases and J by 2 bases, with 7 bases left in between. Germline lookup yields CDR1 MNHEY and CDR2 SMNVEV (reference sequence). The CDR3 has 13 residues. The CDR3 DNA reads as TGTGCCAGCGGGCAAGCTGGGGCCAACGTCCTGACTTTC. Translation: CASGQAGANVLTF. The variable domain in full, completed from reference TRBV27 and TRBJ2-6, reads EAQVTQNPRYLITVTGKKLTVTCSQNMNHEYMSWYRQDPGLGLRQIYYSMNVEVTDKGDVPEGYKVSRKEKRNFPLILESPSPNQTSLYFCASGQAGANVLTFGAGSRLTVL.

This clone was detected a few times. This chain connects TRBV11-1 to TRBJ2-1; TRBD2 is a possible D gene (6 bases). Germline V lookup: CDR1 SGHAT, CDR2 FQDESV (reference sequence). V lost 4 bases, J lost 16 bases, and 20 bases lay in between. The CDR3 is 13 amino acids. The CDR3 is CASSWARGGGEFF. CDR3 coding DNA: TGTGCCAGCAGCTGGGCACGGGGCGGAGGGGAATTCTTC.